The 30 T cell receptor beta chains below were found in one sample sequenced in a study of shared clonotypes between healthy human individuals. Repertoires were generated with immunoSEQ multiplex PCR, while TCRdb's copy carries only in-frame clones and drops some. The sample lists some 2,000,000 clones, roughly 94% occurring once. The sequenced sample was naive CD4+ T cells sorted from blood. Subset defined: CD45RA+ positively selected. The receptors were gathered from a man aged 18 to 30 in good health.

This clone showed up just once. The rearrangement links TRBV20-1 to TRBJ2-3, with 7 bases aligning to TRBD1. The trim removed 5 bases at V and 9 bases at J, leaving 5 bases unmatched. The CDR3 is 11 residues long. The V gene's germline CDR1 is DFQATT and CDR2 SNEGSKA (reference sequence). CDR3 loop: CSARQGNTQYF. The DNA of the CDR3 is TGCAGTGCTCGACAGGGAAACACGCAGTATTTT.

This chain joins TRBV6-5 and TRBJ2-7; 9 bases align to TRBD2. Unmatched junction bases numbered 6, after V lost 4 bases and J lost 2 bases. The germline CDR1 and CDR2 sequences are MNHEY and SVGAGI. This CDR3 has 15 residues. CDR3 in amino acids: CASSSLSSGTYEQYF. For the CDR3, the DNA is TGTGCCAGCAGTTCCTTATCTAGCGGGACCTACGAGCAGTACTTC.

With respect to this clone: This same CDR3 is encoded by further DNA sequences in the sample. The rearrangement links TRBV30 to TRBJ2-1; D is unresolved. This CDR3 is 10 amino acids long. V lost 5 bases, J lost 2 bases, and 1 base lay in between. The germline V gene has CDR1 GTSNPN and CDR2 SVGIG (reference sequence). CDR3 DNA sequence: TGTGCCTGGGCCTACAATGAGCAGTTCTTC. Translation gives CAWAYNEQFF.

At least ten counts were recorded for this clone. In the same sample, other DNA sequences code for this CDR3. This CDR3 reads CASSLAGSSYEQYF. The CDR3 DNA follows: TGCGCCAGCAGCTTGGCGGGTTCGTCCTACGAGCAGTACTTC. The chain carries TRBV5-1 and TRBJ2-7; D remains ambiguous. Germline V gene lookup returns CDR1 SGHRS and CDR2 YFSETQ. Trimming took 0 bases from V and 1 from J, leaving 8 bases between them. The CDR3 is made up of 14 amino acids.

This chain connects TRBV28 to TRBJ2-1; possible D gene TRBD1, 6 bases. CDR3 length: 12 residues. V lost 11 bases and J lost 0, with 8 bases in between. Germline CDR1 and CDR2: MDHEN and SYDVKM. In DNA form, the CDR3 reads TGTGCCGTAGGGGGCTCCTACAATGAGCAGTTCTTC. This sequence encodes CAVGGSYNEQFF.

This chain connects TRBV10-3 to TRBJ1-2; TRBD1 matches at 7 bases. J lost 0 bases, V lost 7 bases, and 5 bases had no gene match. CDR1 ENHRY and CDR2 SYGVKD come from the germline V gene. The CDR3 extends over 14 amino acids. The CDR3 DNA follows: TGTGCCATCAAGACAGGGACGGCTAACTATGGCTACACCTTC. It encodes CAIKTGTANYGYTF.

The chain carries TRBV6-6 and TRBJ1-5; a possible D gene is TRBD1 (5 bases). Germline CDR1 and CDR2: MNHNY and SVGAGI (reference sequence). V was cut by 6 bases and J by 6 bases, with 12 bases left in between. This CDR3 region has 13 residues. CDR3: CASRRDQVQPQHF. The CDR3 DNA sequence: TGTGCCAGCAGAAGGGACCAGGTTCAGCCCCAGCATTTT.

As regards this clone: Other DNA sequences in the same sample also yield this CDR3. V and J are TRBV5-1 and TRBJ1-5; 10 bases are shared with TRBD1. The CDR3 is made up of 15 amino acids. J was trimmed by 2 bases and V by 3 bases; bases with no gene match: 2. The germline V gene has CDR1 SGHRS and CDR2 YFSETQ. The CDR3 sequence: CASSSGTGGNQPQHF. The CDR3 coding sequence is TGCGCCAGCAGCTCGGGGACAGGGGGCAATCAGCCCCAGCATTTT.

Turning to this clone: Just one base apart from a much larger clone, this may be a read error. The chain recombines TRBV20-1 with TRBJ1-4; D remains ambiguous. Germline values: CDR1 DFQATT, CDR2 SNEGSKA (reference sequence). The CDR3 is 11 residues long. The V end lost 3 bases, the J end lost 5 bases, and 4 bases lay between the germline ends. Here the CDR3 DNA reads TGCAGTGCTAGGTGGAATGAAAAACTGTTTTTT. Residues: CSARWNEKLFF.

This chain connects TRBV4-2 to TRBJ2-3; TRBD2 matches 10 bases. CDR1 and CDR2 from the germline V gene are LGHNA and YNFKEQ. The CDR3 runs to 18 residues. V was pared by 0 bases and J by 1 base, with 7 bases of the junction left unmatched. The CDR3 coding sequence is TGTGCCAGCAGCCAAGATGATAGGCTAGCGGGGGGCACAGATACGCAGTATTTT. Protein product: CASSQDDRLAGGTDTQYF.

The genes are TRBV7-9 and TRBJ2-1; a weak D match, TRBD2 (6 bases). The CDR3 sequence is 18 residues long. V was cut by 3 bases and J by 0 bases, with 18 bases left in between. CDR1 and CDR2 (germline): SEHNR, FQNEAQ (reference sequence). This CDR3 is CASSLYFGGTSSYNEQFF. In DNA form, the CDR3 reads TGTGCCAGCAGCTTGTATTTTGGCGGGACCAGCTCCTACAATGAGCAGTTCTTC.

CDR3 region: CASSTAGVHTDTQYF. In nucleotides, the CDR3 is TGTGCCAGCAGCACCGCGGGGGTCCACACAGATACGCAGTATTTT. The J gene is TRBJ2-3, the V gene TRBV9, with 7 bases aligning to TRBD2. The CDR3 is made up of 15 amino acids. Germline values: CDR1 SGDLS, CDR2 YYNGEE. After removal of 4 bases from V and 2 bases from J, the junction contained 7 bases not matched to a gene.

The rearrangement links TRBV2 to TRBJ1-1, with 8 bases aligning to TRBD1. V lost 5 bases to trimming and J lost 1 base; unmatched junction nucleotides: 6. The CDR3 consists of 15 residues. Germline V gene lookup returns CDR1 SNHLY and CDR2 FYNNEI. DNA of the CDR3: TGTGCCAGCAGTTTTGGACAGGGCCAGAACACTGAAGCTTTCTTT. Amino acid sequence: CASSFGQGQNTEAFF.

Only one count was recorded for this clone. The same CDR3 arises from other DNA sequences in this sample as well. V and J are TRBV28 and TRBJ2-1; possibly TRBD1 or TRBD2 for D (5 bases each). Trimming cost V 2 bases and J 5 bases, with 7 bases left between them. CDR3 length: 13 amino acids. Germline values: CDR1 MDHEN, CDR2 SYDVKM. CDR3 loop: CASSLGGHNEQFF. CDR3 in DNA: TGTGCCAGCAGTTTAGGGGGTCACAATGAGCAGTTCTTC.

The chain joins TRBV4-1 to TRBJ1-4; D is possibly TRBD1 (5 bases). V was clipped by 1 base and J by 8 bases, with 11 bases between them. This CDR3 is built from 14 residues. Germline CDR1 is MGHRA and CDR2 is YSYEKL. The CDR3 here is CASSQAGLGEKLFF. CDR3 bases: TGCGCCAGCAGCCAAGCGGGGCTTGGGGAAAAACTGTTTTTT.

The rearrangement uses TRBV6-6 and TRBJ2-1; 9 bases are shared with TRBD1. Germline V gene sequence: CDR1 MNHNY, CDR2 SVGAGI (reference sequence). Unmatched junction bases numbered 8, after V lost 6 bases and J lost 8 bases. This CDR3 is built from 14 residues. The CDR3 sequence: CASSPGTGFDEQFF. The CDR3 region has the DNA TGTGCCAGCAGCCCCGGGACAGGGTTCGATGAGCAGTTCTTC.

As for this clone: The sample has other DNA sequences that encode this CDR3 too. This chain uses TRBV20-1 with TRBJ1-2, with D maybe TRBD1 (5 bases). Germline lookup yields CDR1 DFQATT and CDR2 SNEGSKA (reference sequence). Trimming pared 0 bases from V and 8 bases from J, leaving 7 bases between. The length of the CDR3 is 11 residues. This chain's CDR3 is CSAREGVGYTF. CDR3 nucleotide sequence: TGCAGTGCTAGAGAAGGGGTAGGCTACACCTTC.

On this clone: In the same sample, other DNA sequences code for this CDR3. V is TRBV18 and J is TRBJ2-7; D gene uncertain. Germline V gives CDR1 KGHSH, CDR2 LQKENI. The CDR3 consists of 12 residues. The V end was cut by 3 bases, the J end by 0 bases, with 3 bases between. The CDR3 nucleotides are TGTGCCAGCTCACCGTCCTCCTACGAGCAGTACTTC. This translates into CASSPSSYEQYF.

The chain has TRBV10-3 and TRBJ2-5; 16 bases match TRBD2. Germline CDR1 and CDR2: ENHRY and SYGVKD. The V and J ends lost 10 bases and 4 bases, in that order; junction bases with no gene match: 6. The CDR3 consists of 15 residues. The DNA for the CDR3 is TGTGCCACCGGGACTAGCGGGAGGGGTCGAGAGACCCAGTACTTC. Translating gives CATGTSGRGRETQYF.

DNA for the CDR3: TGTGCCAGCAGCTGGACCGGGACAGGAGGATCCCTCTATGGCTACACCTTC. The encoded protein is CASSWTGTGGSLYGYTF. This chain links TRBV7-2 with TRBJ1-2; TRBD1 matches at 8 bases. Germline CDR1 reads SGHTA; CDR2 reads FQGNSA. The CDR3 runs 17 residues. V trimming: 4 bases; J trimming: 4 bases; junction bases outside the gene matches: 14.

The V call is TRBV9, the J call TRBJ2-5; 9 bases fit TRBD2. Trimming took 0 bases from V and 5 from J; bases not matched to a gene: 11. CDR3 length: 17 amino acids. Germline V CDR1 and CDR2: SGDLS, YYNGEE. CDR3 sequence (DNA): TGTGCCAGCAGCGTAGCGAGCGGGGGGCCCTTACGGGAGACCCAGTACTTC. It yields the protein CASSVASGGPLRETQYF.

V is TRBV30 and J is TRBJ2-2; D may be TRBD2 (7 bases). Trimming removed 7 bases at V and 5 bases at J, with 17 bases between. The CDR3 runs to 14 residues. Germline CDR1 reads GTSNPN; CDR2 reads SVGIG (reference sequence). This chain's CDR3 is CAYVPGGPTGELFF. DNA of the CDR3: TGTGCCTACGTCCCCGGGGGGCCAACCGGGGAGCTGTTTTTT.

The CDR3 DNA is TGTGCCAGCAGCTTGGATTCCCAAGAGACCCAGTACTTC. Translating gives CASSLDSQETQYF. V is TRBV5-5 and J is TRBJ2-5; D gene uncertain. The CDR3 consists of 13 residues. Germline V gives CDR1 SGHKS, CDR2 YYEKEE (reference sequence). V lost 0 bases to trimming and J lost 1 base, with 4 bases between them. Full variable domain (missing parts from reference TRBV5-5 and TRBJ2-5): DAGVTQSPTHLIKTRGQQVTLRCSPISGHKSVSWYQQVLGQGPQFIFQYYEKEERGRGNFPDRFSARQFPNYSSELNVNALLLGDSALYLCASSLDSQETQYFGPGTRLLVL.

The rearrangement uses TRBV5-1 and TRBJ1-4; maybe TRBD1 (5 bases). The ends were cut back, 4 bases at V and 14 bases at J, with 15 bases in the middle. The germline CDR1 and CDR2 sequences are SGHRS and YFSETQ. The CDR3 loop spans 12 amino acids. The CDR3 protein is CASSTQSGHLFF. The CDR3 coding sequence is TGCGCCAGCAGCACCCAGTCAGGACACCTGTTTTTT.

In its sample, this clone was seen once. The V gene is TRBV18, the J gene TRBJ2-7; D call uncertain. Germline CDR1 KGHSH, CDR2 LQKENI. CDR3 length equals 15 residues. The germline V and J ends were trimmed by 2 bases and 10 bases, with 21 bases remaining between them. In DNA form, the CDR3 reads TGTGCCAGCTCACCAATGTCGACCTCTACTGATGGACAGTACTTC. This encodes CASSPMSTSTDGQYF.

This clone was seen a single time. The chain has TRBV18 and TRBJ2-1; 8 bases align to TRBD1. V was pared by 0 bases and J by 4 bases, with 8 bases of the junction left unmatched. Germline CDR1 KGHSH, CDR2 LQKENI. CDR3 length: 17 residues. The CDR3 DNA follows: TGTGCCAGCTCACCACCTCACAGGGGGTCTCCTTACAATGAGCAGTTCTTC. Its translation is CASSPPHRGSPYNEQFF.

The V gene is TRBV2, the J gene TRBJ2-1; 9 bases map to TRBD1. CDR1 SNHLY and CDR2 FYNNEI come from the germline V gene. J gave up 9 bases and V 2 bases, and 8 bases lay outside the gene matches. CDR3 length: 15 amino acids. The CDR3 DNA reads TGTGCCAGCAGTGAACAGGGACAGGGCAGTAGTGAGCAGTTCTTC. It translates to CASSEQGQGSSEQFF. Full variable domain (outside the CDR3, taken from reference TRBV2 and TRBJ2-1): EPEVTQTPSHQVTQMGQEVILRCVPISNHLYFYWYRQILGQKVEFLVSFYNNEISEKSEIFDDQFSVERPDGSNFTLKIRSTKLEDSAMYFCASSEQGQGSSEQFFGPGTRLTVL.

This sequence joins TRBV4-1 and TRBJ2-7, with a weak D call TRBD1 (6 bases). The V end lost 6 bases, the J end lost 5 bases, and 17 bases lay between the germline ends. Germline values: CDR1 MGHRA, CDR2 YSYEKL. This CDR3 contains 14 residues. CDR3 protein: CASSFSVNRDEQYF. In DNA form, the CDR3 reads TGCGCCAGCAGTTTCAGTGTCAACAGGGACGAGCAGTACTTC.

The chain links TRBV28 to TRBJ2-5, with 8 bases lining up with TRBD2. Losses at the gene ends were 6 bases for V and 1 base for J; bases not matched to a gene: 4. The CDR3 is 14 residues long. Germline-derived CDR1 and CDR2 are MDHEN and SYDVKM. The CDR3 sequence: CASRPGGAQETQYF. The CDR3 nucleotides read TGTGCCAGCAGACCGGGAGGGGCCCAAGAGACCCAGTACTTC.

The J gene is TRBJ2-1, the V gene TRBV7-3; D not certain. CDR3 length: 13 amino acids. V was shortened by 6 bases and J by 9 bases, with 15 bases between the two germline ends. The germline gives CDR1 SGHTA, CDR2 FQGTGA. The CDR3 DNA sequence: TGTGCCAGCAGTTCCTCTTGGCGAGGTGAGCAGTTCTTC. It yields the protein CASSSSWRGEQFF.